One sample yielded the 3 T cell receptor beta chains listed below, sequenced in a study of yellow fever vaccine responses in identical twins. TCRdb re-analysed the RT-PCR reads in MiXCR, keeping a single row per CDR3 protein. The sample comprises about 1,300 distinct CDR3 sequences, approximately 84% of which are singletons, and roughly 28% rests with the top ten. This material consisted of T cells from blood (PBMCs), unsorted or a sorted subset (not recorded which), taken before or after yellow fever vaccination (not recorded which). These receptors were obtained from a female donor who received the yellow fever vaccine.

CDR3 DNA sequence: TGTGCCAGCAGCCCGAATCGACCCTCTACCCCGTTCACAGATACGCAGTATTTT. The encoded protein is CASSPNRPSTPFTDTQYF. The chain uses TRBV6-1 and TRBJ2-3; D is unresolved. CDR1 and CDR2 (germline): MNHNS, SASEGT. Trimming stripped 6 bases from V and 2 bases from J, with 24 bases between. This CDR3 has 18 amino acids.

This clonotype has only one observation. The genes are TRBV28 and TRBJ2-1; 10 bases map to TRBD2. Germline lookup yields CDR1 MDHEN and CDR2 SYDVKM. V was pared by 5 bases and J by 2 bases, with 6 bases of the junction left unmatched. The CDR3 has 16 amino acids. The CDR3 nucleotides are TGTGCCAGCAGTACCCTTACTAGCGGGGCCTACAATGAGCAGTTCTTC. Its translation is CASSTLTSGAYNEQFF.

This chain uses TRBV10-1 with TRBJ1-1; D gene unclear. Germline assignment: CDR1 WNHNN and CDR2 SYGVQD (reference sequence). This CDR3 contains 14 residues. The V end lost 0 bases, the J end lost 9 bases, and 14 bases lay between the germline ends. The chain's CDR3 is CASSESGASMKAFF. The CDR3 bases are TGCGCCAGCAGTGAGTCCGGAGCGAGCATGAAAGCTTTCTTT.